What follows are 32 T cell receptor beta chains derived from one specimen sequenced in a study of cytomegalovirus exposure and HLA in healthy donors. The PCR ran on 60 Vbeta and 13 Jbeta primers. Some clones are missing from TCRdb's copy, which holds only in-frame ones; the method was immunoSEQ multiplex PCR. The table shows under 150,000 clones, with roughly 80% occurring only once. What was sequenced was PBMCs. The receptors shown here come from a boy aged 2-9 years in good health and CMV-seronegative.

J is TRBJ1-1 and V is TRBV6-5; no clear D gene. CDR3 size: 15 residues. Trimming pared 6 bases from V and 1 base from J, leaving 15 bases between. Germline V gives CDR1 MNHEY, CDR2 SVGAGI. The DNA of the CDR3 is TGTGCCAGCAGCTACGGGAGTCGGGGGAACACTGAAGCTTTCTTT. Protein sequence: CASSYGSRGNTEAFF.

The chain uses TRBV7-9 and TRBJ2-5; no definite D call. CDR1 is SEHNR, CDR2 FQNEAQ, per germline (reference sequence). V dropped 0 bases and J dropped 2 bases, with 22 bases sitting between them. CDR3 length: 19 residues. The CDR3 DNA is TGTGCCAGCAGCTTAGCGGTCCTAGTAGACTGGAAGACTCAAGAGACCCAGTACTTC. Its translation: CASSLAVLVDWKTQETQYF.

This chain joins TRBV19 and TRBJ1-4, with TRBD1 as a possible D gene (5 bases). Germline values: CDR1 LNHDA, CDR2 SQIVND (reference sequence). The CDR3 consists of 15 residues. V gave up 1 base and J gave up 8 bases, with 14 bases separating them. CDR3 region: CASSIGSAGREKLFF. CDR3 nucleotides: TGTGCCAGTAGTATAGGGTCCGCAGGGAGGGAAAAACTGTTTTTT.

The chain carries TRBV5-6 and TRBJ2-5; D is perhaps TRBD1 (6 bases). TRBJ2-7 explains the end of the DNA better; the J call may be wrong. Germline V gives CDR1 SGHDT, CDR2 YYEEEE. The CDR3 has 14 residues. The CDR3 nucleotides are TGTGCCAGCAGCCCATGGGACACCACCTACGAGCAGTACTTC. It is translated as CASSPWDTTYEQYF.

The V gene is TRBV7-6, the J gene TRBJ2-7; D perhaps matches TRBD2 (8 bases). The germline gives CDR1 SGHVS, CDR2 FNYEAQ. This CDR3 contains 16 residues. V gave up 3 bases and J gave up 7 bases, with 22 bases separating them. The CDR3 loop reads CASSLAGGDRAGEQYF. CDR3 sequence (DNA): TGTGCCAGCAGCTTGGCGGGGGGAGACAGGGCTGGGGAGCAGTACTTC.

This clone is a singleton in its sample. The rearrangement uses TRBV2 and TRBJ2-3; 13 positions match TRBD2. The CDR3 has 17 residues. J lost 2 bases, V lost 4 bases, and 6 bases had no gene match. The germline V gene has CDR1 SNHLY and CDR2 FYNNEI. CDR3 region: CASSVSTSGGATDTQYF. Here the CDR3 DNA reads TGTGCCAGCAGTGTGTCAACTAGCGGGGGGGCCACAGATACGCAGTATTTT.

V usage is TRBV10-3 and J usage is TRBJ1-2; 7 positions match TRBD1. Germline lookup yields CDR1 ENHRY and CDR2 SYGVKD. The CDR3 runs to 13 residues. V trimming: 10 bases; J trimming: 2 bases; junction bases outside the gene matches: 7. CDR3 residues: CATSGQANYGYTF. The CDR3 DNA reads as TGTGCCACCTCCGGACAGGCCAACTATGGCTACACCTTC.

J is TRBJ2-3 and V is TRBV29-1, with 14 bases lining up with TRBD2. Losses at the gene ends were 4 bases for V and 6 bases for J; bases not matched to a gene: 12. CDR1 is SQVTM and CDR2 is ANQGSEA in the germline V gene. CDR3 length equals 17 residues. CDR3 DNA sequence: TGCAGCGTTGTTCCGAGACTAGCGGGAGGGGAGTACGATACGCAGTATTTT. Residues: CSVVPRLAGGEYDTQYF.

The V gene is TRBV30, the J gene TRBJ1-5; perhaps TRBD1 as D (6 bases). The germline V gene encodes CDR1 GTSNPN and CDR2 SVGIG (reference sequence). The CDR3 totals 16 residues. The V end lost 5 bases, the J end lost 0 bases, and 17 bases lay between the germline ends. The DNA of the CDR3 is TGTGCCTGGGACCAAACAGGGTCTTATAGCAATCAGCCCCAGCATTTT. This sequence encodes CAWDQTGSYSNQPQHF.

The chain is built from TRBV29-1 and TRBJ1-1; 9 nucleotides align to TRBD1. With 7 bases clipped from V and 6 bases from J, the junction kept 6 bases outside the gene matches. The CDR3 is 12 amino acids. In germline, CDR1 is SQVTM, CDR2 ANQGSEA. CDR3 loop: CSATQGAAEAFF. DNA for the CDR3: TGCAGCGCTACACAGGGGGCGGCTGAAGCTTTCTTT.

V usage is TRBV12-5 and J usage is TRBJ2-1; 8 positions agree with TRBD1. This CDR3 spans 13 amino acids. Germline V gene sequence: CDR1 LGHNT, CDR2 FRNRAP. V shed 0 bases, J shed 14 bases, and the junction held 6 bases outside the gene matches. The CDR3 bases are TGTGCTAGTGGTTTGGTCTCGGACAGGGCAGAGTTCTTC. It specifies CASGLVSDRAEFF.

The gene calls are TRBV29-1 and TRBJ1-1; 8 bases align to TRBD1. The V gene's germline CDR1 is SQVTM and CDR2 ANQGSEA. The CDR3 length is 13 residues. The ends lost 6 bases at V and 4 bases at J; junction bases unmatched: 7. The CDR3 loop is CSVLDRVATEAFF. In nucleotides, the CDR3 is TGCAGCGTCCTGGACAGGGTGGCCACTGAAGCTTTCTTT.

The genes are TRBV4-3 and TRBJ2-7, with TRBD1 matching 9 bases. CDR3 length: 15 residues. J lost 2 bases, V lost 3 bases, and 5 bases had no gene match. Germline CDR1 LGHNA, CDR2 YSLEER. The CDR3 loop is CASSQEQGATYEQYF. CDR3 bases: TGCGCCAGCAGCCAGGAACAGGGGGCCACCTACGAGCAGTACTTC.

The rearrangement uses TRBV2 and TRBJ1-4; D is unclear. Trimming took 10 bases from V and 0 from J, leaving 3 bases between them. Per germline, CDR1 SNHLY and CDR2 FYNNEI. The CDR3 length is 11 residues. CDR3 DNA: TGTGCCACCTCAACTAATGAAAAACTGTTTTTT. Protein: CATSTNEKLFF.

In DNA form, the CDR3 reads TGTGCCAGCACCCCTCAGCATCCGGGAGGCGTCTACAATGAGCAGTTCTTC. Its translation: CASTPQHPGGVYNEQFF. The chain uses TRBV28 and TRBJ2-1, with 7 bases identical to TRBD2. The CDR3 is 17 amino acids. Germline V lookup: CDR1 MDHEN, CDR2 SYDVKM. The J segment lost 3 bases and the V segment lost 7 bases, leaving 15 bases of the junction unmatched.

The chain couples TRBV9 to TRBJ2-7, with 7 bases aligning to TRBD2. CDR3 length equals 18 residues. V trimming: 0 bases; J trimming: 3 bases; junction bases outside the gene matches: 15. Germline assignment: CDR1 SGDLS and CDR2 YYNGEE. CDR3 coding DNA: TGTGCCAGCAGCGTAGGTCTCGGGCTAGCGGAAGGGAGCTACGAGCAGTACTTC. This translates into CASSVGLGLAEGSYEQYF.

The chain combines TRBV6-5 with TRBJ2-7, with 8 bases that match TRBD1. CDR1 is MNHEY, CDR2 SVGAGI, per germline. This CDR3 comprises 14 residues. V lost 5 bases and J lost 2; bases outside the gene matches: 5. The chain's CDR3 is CASSAGTGAYEQYF. The DNA of the CDR3 is TGTGCCAGCAGTGCCGGGACAGGCGCCTACGAGCAGTACTTC.

The V gene is TRBV5-4, the J gene TRBJ2-7, with 9 bases lining up with TRBD1. After removal of 3 bases from V and 3 bases from J, the junction contained 4 bases not matched to a gene. CDR3 length equals 14 residues. Germline V gives CDR1 SGHNT, CDR2 YYREEE (reference sequence). This CDR3 is CASSWDRDNYEQYF. CDR3 sequence (DNA): TGTGCCAGCAGCTGGGACAGGGACAACTACGAGCAGTACTTC.

This clone was recorded once. This chain joins TRBV7-8 and TRBJ1-2, with D perhaps TRBD1 (5 bases). Trimming removed 8 bases from V and 10 bases from J, with 20 bases in between. The germline V gene has CDR1 SGHVS and CDR2 FQNEAQ. The CDR3 is made up of 13 amino acids. CDR3 sequence (DNA): TGTGCCAGCGCCGCGGGGAACAGGAACGCCTACACCTTC. Protein: CASAAGNRNAYTF.

For the CDR3, the DNA is TGTGCCAGCAGCGAGCAGGGGGCGCTCGGGGAGCTGTTTTTT. It specifies CASSEQGALGELFF. V usage is TRBV5-6 and J usage is TRBJ2-2; 8 positions match TRBD1. The trim removed 4 bases at V and 7 bases at J, leaving 6 bases unmatched. The CDR3 is made up of 14 amino acids. In germline, CDR1 is SGHDT, CDR2 YYEEEE.

V usage is TRBV28 and J usage is TRBJ2-3; TRBD2 is a possible D gene (5 bases). In germline, CDR1 is MDHEN, CDR2 SYDVKM. V was shortened by 6 bases and J by 1 base, with 17 bases between the two germline ends. There are 16 residues in the CDR3. The CDR3 DNA reads TGTGCCAGCAGAGGGCCGCAGCGGCCCGGCACAGATACGCAGTATTTT. Its translation is CASRGPQRPGTDTQYF.

The chain combines TRBV5-8 with TRBJ1-1, with a possible D match to TRBD1 (6 bases). This CDR3 comprises 15 residues. V lost 0 bases and J lost 5, with 14 bases in between. Germline CDR1 and CDR2: SGHTS and YDEGEE. The CDR3 reads CASSLGTASNTEAFF. CDR3 DNA: TGTGCCAGCAGCTTGGGGACAGCTTCTAATACTGAAGCTTTCTTT.

This rearrangement joins TRBV10-1 to TRBJ2-3, with 12 bases fitting TRBD2. Unmatched junction bases numbered 6, after V lost 2 bases and J lost 6 bases. CDR1 is WNHNN and CDR2 is SYGVQD in the germline V gene (reference sequence). The CDR3 covers 16 residues. This CDR3 is CASSELAGGSVDTQYF. The CDR3 DNA reads TGCGCCAGCAGTGAGCTAGCGGGAGGGAGTGTGGATACGCAGTATTTT.

V usage is TRBV6-1 and J usage is TRBJ2-6, with TRBD2 matching 7 bases. V was clipped by 8 bases and J by 2 bases; unmatched bases: 6. The CDR3 covers 15 residues. The germline CDR1 and CDR2 sequences are MNHNS and SASEGT. CDR3 loop: CASEAAGAGANVLTF. DNA for the CDR3: TGTGCCAGCGAAGCCGCGGGGGCTGGGGCCAACGTCCTGACTTTC.

The chain uses TRBV5-4 and TRBJ2-5; TRBD2 matches at 9 bases. V lost 1 base and J lost 4; bases outside the gene matches: 5. The CDR3 sequence is 15 residues long. Germline-derived CDR1 and CDR2 are SGHNT and YYREEE (reference sequence). The CDR3 protein is CASSLSGGPGETQYF. CDR3 bases: TGTGCCAGCAGCTTGAGCGGGGGGCCGGGAGAGACCCAGTACTTC. The variable domain in full, with the rest retrieved from reference TRBV5-4 and TRBJ2-5, is ETGVTQSPTHLIKTRGQQVTLRCSSQSGHNTVSWYQQALGQGPQFIFQYYREEENGRGNFPPRFSGLQFPNYSSELNVNALELDDSALYLCASSLSGGPGETQYFGPGTRLLVL.

The rearrangement links TRBV6-6 to TRBJ2-3; 9 bases match TRBD1. The J segment lost 0 bases and the V segment lost 9 bases, leaving 4 bases of the junction unmatched. Germline values: CDR1 MNHNY, CDR2 SVGAGI (reference sequence). The CDR3 is 14 residues long. The CDR3 here is CASRGQGSTDTQYF. In DNA form, the CDR3 reads TGTGCCAGTAGGGGACAGGGTAGCACAGATACGCAGTATTTT.

V is TRBV19 and J is TRBJ1-5, with 7 bases matching TRBD1. V was pared by 6 bases and J by 1 base, with 12 bases of the junction left unmatched. The length of the CDR3 is 17 residues. CDR1 LNHDA and CDR2 SQIVND come from the germline V gene (reference sequence). In DNA form, the CDR3 reads TGTGCCAGTAGACTTTCGACAGGGAGTAGGAGCAATCAGCCCCAGCATTTT. It yields the protein CASRLSTGSRSNQPQHF.

The V and J genes are TRBV28 and TRBJ2-1, with 7 bases fitting TRBD1. The CDR3 sequence is 13 residues long. Germline lookup yields CDR1 MDHEN and CDR2 SYDVKM. Trimming cost V 8 bases and J 5 bases; bases outside gene matches: 6. Here the CDR3 DNA reads TGTGCCAGCTCCTACAGGGGAGACAATGAGCAGTTCTTC. Translation: CASSYRGDNEQFF. Full variable domain (rest looked up from reference TRBV28 and TRBJ2-1): DVKVTQSSRYLVKRTGEKVFLECVQDMDHENMFWYRQDPGLGLRLIYFSYDVKMKEKGDIPEGYSVSREKKERFSLILESASTNQTSMYLCASSYRGDNEQFFGPGTRLTVL.

The chain employs TRBV6-6 and TRBJ2-5, with a weak D call TRBD1 (6 bases). The V and J ends lost 4 bases and 6 bases respectively, with 18 bases between them. Germline V gene data show CDR1 as MNHNY and CDR2 as SVGAGI (reference sequence). The CDR3 contains 15 residues. The CDR3 reads CASSSTSWGRKTQYF. DNA of the CDR3: TGTGCCAGCAGTTCCACTTCATGGGGGCGTAAGACCCAGTACTTC.

The J gene is TRBJ1-6, the V gene TRBV7-8; 7 bases are shared with TRBD1. The CDR3 length is 15 residues. The junction had 11 bases not matched to a gene; V was cut back by 5 bases and J by 10 bases. Germline V gives CDR1 SGHVS, CDR2 FQNEAQ. In DNA form, the CDR3 reads TGTGCCAGCAGCCGACCCGGTAGGGGGCGGTCACCCCTCCACTTT. It is translated as CASSRPGRGRSPLHF.

The rearrangement joins TRBV7-8 to TRBJ2-7; D is unresolved. Trimming stripped 5 bases from V and 3 bases from J, with 14 bases between. This CDR3 region has 14 residues. The germline V gene has CDR1 SGHVS and CDR2 FQNEAQ. CDR3 sequence (DNA): TGTGCCAGCAGCACTACCGACGCGAGCTACGAGCAGTACTTC. This translates into CASSTTDASYEQYF. The whole variable domain, filled in from reference TRBV7-8 and TRBJ2-7, reads GAGVSQSPRYKVAKRGQDVALRCDPISGHVSLFWYQQALGQGPEFLTYFQNEAQLDKSGLPSDRFFAERPEGSVSTLKIQRTQQEDSAVYLCASSTTDASYEQYFGPGTRLTVT.

This chain links TRBV5-1 with TRBJ2-3; 8 nucleotides line up with TRBD2. The trim removed 7 bases at V and 4 bases at J, leaving 8 bases unmatched. Germline values: CDR1 SGHRS, CDR2 YFSETQ. This CDR3 has 14 residues. The CDR3 nucleotides read TGCGCCAGCGCCAGAGTAGCGGGGCCAGATACGCAGTATTTT. It specifies CASARVAGPDTQYF.